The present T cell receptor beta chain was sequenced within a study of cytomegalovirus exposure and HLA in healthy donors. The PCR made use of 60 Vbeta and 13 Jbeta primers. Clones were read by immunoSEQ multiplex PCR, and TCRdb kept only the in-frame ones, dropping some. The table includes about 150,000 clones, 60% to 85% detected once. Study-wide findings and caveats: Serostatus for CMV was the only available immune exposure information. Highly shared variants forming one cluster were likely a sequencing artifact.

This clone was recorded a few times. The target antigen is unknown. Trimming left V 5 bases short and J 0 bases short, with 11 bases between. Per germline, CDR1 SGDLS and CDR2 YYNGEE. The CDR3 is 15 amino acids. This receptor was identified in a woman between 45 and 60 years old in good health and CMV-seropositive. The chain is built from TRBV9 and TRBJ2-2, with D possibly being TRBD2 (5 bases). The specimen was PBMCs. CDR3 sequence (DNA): TGTGCCAGCAGGCTAGAGGGCCCGAACACCGGGGAGCTGTTTTTT. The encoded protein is CASRLEGPNTGELFF.